This T cell receptor (beta chain) was retrieved from a study of T cells in Graves' hyperthyroidism and ophthalmopathy. Lactation, pregnancy, other autoimmune disease or uncontrolled infection excluded patients. Diagnoses rested on clinical symptoms, serum thyroxine and TRAb, thyroid ultrasound and orbital computed tomography. It was 8 to 10 ml of fresh peripheral blood that supplied the PBMCs. Amplified TCR beta CDR3 regions derived from RNA transcripts. Researchers ran a first-round RT-PCR on the TCR CDR3 using the HTBI primer set. Each CDR3 protein is one row after TCRdb ran MiXCR on the multiplex PCR reads. The table shows some 720,000 distinct CDR3 sequences, with around 15% occurring only once. This clonotype was counted only a few times. Germline V gene sequence: CDR1 SGHKS, CDR2 YYEKEE (reference sequence). The CDR3 loop spans 15 amino acids. V shed 5 bases and J 6 bases; nucleotides not matched to a gene: 10.

What was sequenced was blood. The rearrangement links TRBV5-5 to TRBJ2-7; 11 bases are shared with TRBD2. The sequence came from a man between 18 and 35 years old with Graves' hyperthyroidism. DNA for the CDR3: TGTGCCAGCAGATTCACTAGCGGGGGAGGAAGCGAGCAGTACTTC. It yields the protein CASRFTSGGGSEQYF.